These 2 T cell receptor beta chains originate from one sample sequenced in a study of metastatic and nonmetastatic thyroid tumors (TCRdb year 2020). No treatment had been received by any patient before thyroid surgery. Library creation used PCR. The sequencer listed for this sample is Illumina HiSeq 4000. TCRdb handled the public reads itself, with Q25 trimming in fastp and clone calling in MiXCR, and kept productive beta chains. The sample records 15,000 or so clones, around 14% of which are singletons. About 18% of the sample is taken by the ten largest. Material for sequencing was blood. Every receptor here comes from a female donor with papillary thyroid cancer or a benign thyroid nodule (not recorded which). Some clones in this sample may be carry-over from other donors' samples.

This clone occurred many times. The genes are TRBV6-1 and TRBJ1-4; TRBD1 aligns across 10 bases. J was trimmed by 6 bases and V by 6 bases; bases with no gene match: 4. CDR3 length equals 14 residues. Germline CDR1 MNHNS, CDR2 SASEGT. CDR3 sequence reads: CASRGQGVDEKLFF. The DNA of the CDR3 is TGTGCCAGCAGAGGACAGGGGGTTGATGAAAAACTGTTTTTT.

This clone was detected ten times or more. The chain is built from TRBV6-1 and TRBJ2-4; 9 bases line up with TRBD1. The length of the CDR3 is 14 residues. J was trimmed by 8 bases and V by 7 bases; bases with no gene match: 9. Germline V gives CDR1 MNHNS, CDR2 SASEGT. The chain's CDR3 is CASTVQGALDIQYF. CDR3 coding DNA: TGTGCCAGCACTGTACAGGGGGCGCTGGACATTCAGTACTTC.